This paragraph reports one TCR beta chain. Its specificity is unknown. Healthy bone marrow donors made up the donors. Nominal health characterized the donors when sampled, though unrecorded immune exposures were likely. The sample originates from a study of cytomegalovirus exposure and HLA in healthy donors. General study findings and limits: Within a later analysis, the majority of CMV-associated TCR beta chains appeared HLA-restricted.

The PCR made use of 60 Vbeta and 13 Jbeta primers. Method: immunoSEQ multiplex PCR; TCRdb's copy keeps in-frame clones and lacks some. In the table there are some 98,000 clones, around 80% of which are singletons. This CDR3 spans 15 amino acids. CDR1 and CDR2 from the germline V gene are MNHEY and SMNVEV (reference sequence). V was clipped by 2 bases and J by 2 bases; unmatched bases: 1. This TCR derives from a man aged 40-49 years in good health and CMV-seronegative. The chain joins TRBV27 to TRBJ2-5; 11 bases line up with TRBD1. Sequenced sample: PBMCs. CDR3 sequence reads: CASSLGTGGQETQYF. DNA of the CDR3: TGTGCCAGCAGTTTAGGGACAGGGGGACAAGAGACCCAGTACTTC.